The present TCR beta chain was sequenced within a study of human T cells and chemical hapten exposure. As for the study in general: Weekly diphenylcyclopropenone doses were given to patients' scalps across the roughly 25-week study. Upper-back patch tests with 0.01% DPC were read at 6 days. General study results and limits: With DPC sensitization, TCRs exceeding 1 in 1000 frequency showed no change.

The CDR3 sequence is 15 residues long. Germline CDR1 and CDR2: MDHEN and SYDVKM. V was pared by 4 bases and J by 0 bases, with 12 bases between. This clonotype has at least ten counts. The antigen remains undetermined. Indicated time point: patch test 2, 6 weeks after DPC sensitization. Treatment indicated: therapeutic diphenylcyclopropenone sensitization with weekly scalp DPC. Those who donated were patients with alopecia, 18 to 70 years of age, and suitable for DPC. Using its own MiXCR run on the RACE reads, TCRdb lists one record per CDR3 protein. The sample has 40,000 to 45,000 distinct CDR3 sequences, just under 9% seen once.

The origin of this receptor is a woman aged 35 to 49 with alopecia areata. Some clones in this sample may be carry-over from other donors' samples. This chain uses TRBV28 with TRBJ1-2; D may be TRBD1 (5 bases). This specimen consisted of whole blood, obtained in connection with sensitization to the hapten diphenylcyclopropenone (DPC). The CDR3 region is CASSWSGPANYGYTF. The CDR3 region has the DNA TGTGCCAGCAGTTGGTCGGGACCAGCTAACTATGGCTACACCTTC.